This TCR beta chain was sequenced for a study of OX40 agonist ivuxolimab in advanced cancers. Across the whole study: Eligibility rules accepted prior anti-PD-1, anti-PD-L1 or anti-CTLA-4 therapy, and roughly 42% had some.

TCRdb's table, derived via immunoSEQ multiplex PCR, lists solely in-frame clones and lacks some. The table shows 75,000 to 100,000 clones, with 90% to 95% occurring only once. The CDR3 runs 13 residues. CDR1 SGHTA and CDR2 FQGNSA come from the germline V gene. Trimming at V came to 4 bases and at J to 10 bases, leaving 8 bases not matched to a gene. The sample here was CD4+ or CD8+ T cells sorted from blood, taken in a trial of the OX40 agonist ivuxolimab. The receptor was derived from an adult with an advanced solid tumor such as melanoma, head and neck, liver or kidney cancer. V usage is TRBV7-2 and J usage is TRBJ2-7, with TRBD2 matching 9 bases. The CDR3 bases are TGTGCCAGCAGCTCTGGACTAGCGTCATTTCAGTACTTC. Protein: CASSSGLASFQYF.